This T cell receptor beta chain was sequenced for a study of cytomegalovirus exposure and HLA in healthy donors. The wider study: The approximately 130 validation repertoires and the approximately 670 first-cohort repertoires shared a platform, a later analysis reported.

Germline V CDR1 and CDR2: MNHEY, SMNVEV (reference sequence). The CDR3 contains 14 residues. Libraries were prepared by immunoSEQ multiplex PCR; TCRdb keeps only in-frame clonotypes and omits some of them. The sample comprises approximately 98,000 clones, roughly 88% of which are singletons, and approximately 2.9% rests with the top ten. It was the roughly 110-subject validation cohort, separate from the approximately 700-subject first cohort, to which the donors belonged. The specimen sequenced was PBMCs. This sequence joins TRBV27 and TRBJ2-5; D call uncertain. Matching the DNA end better, TRBJ2-7 makes the J call doubtful. The clonotype originates from a woman younger than 30 in good health and CMV-seronegative. The CDR3 protein is CASSFARSSYEQYF. For the CDR3, the DNA is TGTGCCAGCAGTTTTGCGAGGAGCTCCTACGAGCAGTACTTC.